This T cell receptor beta chain was observed in a study of technical replicates of blood from a few donors. TCRdb's table, derived via immunoSEQ multiplex PCR, lists solely in-frame clones and lacks some. The sample comprises over 70,000 clones, about 97% of which are singletons, and around 0.18% rests with the top ten. CDR1 and CDR2 from the germline V gene are MDHEN and SYDVKM. V shed 7 bases, J shed 7 bases, and the junction held 16 bases outside the gene matches. The CDR3 length is 17 residues. The chain recombines TRBV28 with TRBJ2-1, with TRBD1 matching over 10 bases. Sequenced sample: T cells isolated from PBMCs. This receptor was identified in a human donor in good health. The CDR3 loop is CASIPRTGQGLANEQFF. DNA for the CDR3: TGTGCCAGCATCCCTAGGACGGGACAGGGGTTGGCGAATGAGCAGTTCTTC.